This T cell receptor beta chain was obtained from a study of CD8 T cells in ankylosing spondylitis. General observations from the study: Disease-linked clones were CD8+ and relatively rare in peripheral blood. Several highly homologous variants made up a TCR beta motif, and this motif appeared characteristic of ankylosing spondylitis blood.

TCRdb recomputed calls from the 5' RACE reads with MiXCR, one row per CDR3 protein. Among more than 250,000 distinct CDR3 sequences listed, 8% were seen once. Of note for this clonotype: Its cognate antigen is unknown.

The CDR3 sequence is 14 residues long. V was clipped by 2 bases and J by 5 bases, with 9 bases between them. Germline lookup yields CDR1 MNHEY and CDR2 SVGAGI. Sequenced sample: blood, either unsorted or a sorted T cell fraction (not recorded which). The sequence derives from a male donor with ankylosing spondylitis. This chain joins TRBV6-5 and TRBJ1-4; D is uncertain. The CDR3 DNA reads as TGTGCCAGCAGTTACAGCGTCGCAAATGAAAAACTGTTTTTT. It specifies CASSYSVANEKLFF.